This TCR beta chain emerged from a study of T cells in Graves' hyperthyroidism and ophthalmopathy. The CDR3 loop spans 14 amino acids. The V gene end was trimmed by 7 bases and the J gene end by 2 bases; junction bases not matched to a gene: 4. Germline CDR1 and CDR2: SNHLY and FYNNEI. TCR beta CDR3 regions were amplified from RNA transcripts. The HTBI primer set was used in a first-round RT-PCR of the TCR CDR3. MiXCR was run by TCRdb on the multiplex PCR reads, yielding one entry per CDR3 protein. The table includes hundreds of thousands of distinct CDR3 sequences, 18% detected once. This clonotype was recorded many times. Its specificity is not known. Study observations and caveats: Blood also carried most thyroid clonotypes expanded above 0.001.

Recently diagnosed hyperthyroidism of less than 2 months' duration affected patients aged 18 to 65. A roughly 9.3 ml volume of fresh peripheral blood provided the PBMCs. The sequence was obtained from a woman aged 45-59 years with Graves' hyperthyroidism that later progressed to Graves' ophthalmopathy. Sequenced: blood. The rearrangement uses TRBV2 and TRBJ2-2; 7 positions match TRBD2. CDR3 loop: CASIGGINTGELFF. CDR3 nucleotide sequence: TGTGCCAGCATCGGGGGGATTAACACCGGGGAGCTGTTTTTT.